These 23 T cell receptor beta chains were sequenced from one sample in a study of T cell repertoires in cytomegalovirus infection. Their recognized antigens are unknown. TCRdb ran MiXCR on the reads and lists one entry per CDR3 protein. The sample records about 830,000 distinct CDR3 sequences, 30% to 35% being singletons. The input for sequencing was cultured CD8+ T cells from PBMCs, taken from culture after CMV antigen stimulation. These receptors all stem from a human donor in good health (CMV status not recorded). Some clones in this sample may be carry-over from other donors' samples.

Comment on this clonotype: A clone one base away is much larger, so this may be a read error. The chain has TRBV7-6 and TRBJ2-5, with D maybe TRBD2 (5 bases). The CDR3 has 17 residues. Germline CDR1 SGHVS, CDR2 FNYEAQ. The DNA for the CDR3 is TGTGCCAACAGCTTACCTTATCCTGGACTTCTCCAAGAGACCCAGTACTTC. Translation: CANSLPYPGLLQETQYF.

A word on this clonotype: This clone may be a read error of a much larger clone one base away. This chain uses TRBV7-9 with TRBJ2-6; 11 bases align to TRBD1. V lost 5 bases, J lost 0 bases, and 15 bases stayed unmatched. This CDR3 has 21 residues. Per germline, CDR1 SEHNR and CDR2 FQNEAQ (reference sequence). The DNA for the CDR3 is TGTGCCAGCAGCCCCAAAGTGGGACAGGGGGAGTGGTTCTCTGGGGCCAACGTCCTGACTTTC. Protein sequence: CASSPKVGQGEWFSGANVLTF.

The table lists this clonotype with a few counts. The chain has TRBV6-1 and TRBJ1-2, with D unresolved. The CDR3 consists of 18 residues. In germline, CDR1 is MNHNS, CDR2 SASEGT. Trimming took 1 base from V and 8 from J, leaving 26 bases between them. The CDR3 coding sequence is TGTGCCAGCAGTGAAGGGATCGGGGAAGACTTCTGGACGTACGGCTACACCTTC. As protein: CASSEGIGEDFWTYGYTF.

CDR3 sequence (DNA): TGTGCCAGCAGCTCCGATCGGGGACGCGGCACAGATACGCAGTATTTT. It specifies CASSSDRGRGTDTQYF. V is TRBV7-8 and J is TRBJ2-3; D may match TRBD1 or TRBD2 (5 bases each). V lost 4 bases to trimming and J lost 1 base, with 15 bases between them. The CDR3 length is 16 residues. Germline V CDR1 and CDR2: SGHVS, FQNEAQ.

A few counts support this clonotype. The chain couples TRBV6-1 to TRBJ2-2; TRBD1 might be the D (6 bases). The CDR3 loop spans 16 amino acids. Germline V gene data show CDR1 as MNHNS and CDR2 as SASEGT. Deletions cut 3 bases from V and 0 bases from J, with 11 bases between. DNA of the CDR3: TGTGCCAGCAGTGAGGTCAGGACAGCGAACACCGGGGAGCTGTTTTTT. It specifies CASSEVRTANTGELFF.

This clonotype appeared a few times. The chain recombines TRBV6-1 with TRBJ2-1; D ambiguous. The CDR3 has 17 residues. CDR1 is MNHNS, CDR2 SASEGT, per germline. Trimming left V 1 base short and J 0 bases short, with 13 bases between. The CDR3 sequence: CASSEDPPLSSYNEQFF. The DNA of the CDR3 is TGTGCCAGCAGTGAAGACCCCCCGCTGAGCTCCTACAATGAGCAGTTCTTC.

A note on this clonotype: One end of the junction is discordant with germline, which a read error may explain. V usage is TRBV7-6 and J usage is TRBJ1-2; 7 nucleotides align to TRBD1. CDR1 and CDR2 (germline): SGHVS, FNYEAQ. The CDR3 totals 16 residues. This chain's CDR3 is CASSISGTENNDGYTF. CDR3 nucleotides: TGTGCCAGCAGCATATCCGGGACAGAGAATAACGATGGCTACACCTTC.

As to this clonotype: A read error may account for a junction end that differs from germline. The V and J genes are TRBV6-2 or TRBV6-3 and TRBJ2-3; tentative D call: TRBD1 (5 bases). Germline V gene sequence: CDR1 MNHEY, CDR2 SVGEGT. The CDR3 has 15 residues. Here the CDR3 reads CANSSTMTVADTQYF. The CDR3 DNA is TGTGCCAACAGTTCGACCATGACAGTGGCAGATACGCAGTATTTT.

The gene calls are TRBV7-6 and TRBJ2-1, with D maybe TRBD1 (6 bases). Germline V gene sequence: CDR1 SGHVS, CDR2 FNYEAQ. This CDR3 comprises 17 residues. Trimming removed 1 base at V and 1 base at J, with 14 bases between. The CDR3 DNA reads TGTGCCAGCAGCTTAGTAACAGGGCCCTATTCCTACAATGAGCAGTTCTTC. Translated, it gives CASSLVTGPYSYNEQFF.

The table lists this clonotype with a few counts. V usage is TRBV6-8 and J usage is TRBJ2-2; maybe TRBD1 (5 bases). The CDR3 loop spans 17 amino acids. Trimming took off 2 bases at V and 3 bases at J, with 16 bases between the two ends. Germline V gene lookup returns CDR1 MNHGY and CDR2 SAAAGT. The CDR3: CASSYGHPDSYTGELFF. Written as DNA, the CDR3 is TGTGCCAGCAGTTACGGCCACCCTGACAGTTACACCGGGGAGCTGTTTTTT.

This clonotype was found many times. The chain has TRBV7-6 and TRBJ2-1; D unresolved. The CDR3 loop spans 16 amino acids. Trimming took 2 bases from V and 1 from J, leaving 12 bases between them. Germline CDR1 reads SGHVS; CDR2 reads FNYEAQ. Here the CDR3 DNA reads TGTGCCAGCAGCTTAAGTTCGGTAAAATCCTACAATGAGCAGTTCTTC. It codes for CASSLSSVKSYNEQFF.

Worth noting for this clonotype: A read error may produce the germline difference seen at one junction end. CDR3 loop: CAGRTTALEQYF. CDR3 bases: TGTGCCGGCAGGACGACAGCGCTCGAGCAGTACTTC. J is TRBJ2-7 and V is TRBV7-8, with D perhaps TRBD1 (5 bases). The germline CDR1 and CDR2 sequences are SGHVS and FQNEAQ. The CDR3 extends over 12 amino acids.

Ten or more counts support this clonotype. CDR3 DNA sequence: TGTGCCAGCAGCTTAGACAGGTCCCCTCAGAACACTGAAGCTTTCTTT. Its translation: CASSLDRSPQNTEAFF. This chain uses TRBV7-2 with TRBJ1-1, with TRBD1 as a possible D gene (5 bases). The germline gives CDR1 SGHTA, CDR2 FQGNSA. This CDR3 is built from 16 residues. Between the trimmed V and J ends, which lost 1 base and 1 base, there was a span of 13 bases. Full variable domain (remainder filled in from reference TRBV7-2 and TRBJ1-1): GAGVSQSPSNKVTEKGKDVELRCDPISGHTALYWYRQSLGQGLEFLIYFQGNSAPDKSGLPSDRFSAERTGGSVSTLTIQRTQQEDSAVYLCASSLDRSPQNTEAFFGQGTRLTVV.

This clonotype came up a few times. The chain combines TRBV4-1 with TRBJ2-1; TRBD2 might be the D (7 bases). Germline V CDR1 and CDR2: MGHRA, YSYEKL. This CDR3 spans 13 amino acids. V lost 10 bases and J 3 bases, leaving 13 bases between the germline ends. The CDR3 nucleotides read TGCGCCACCAGGGGCGGGGGCTACAATGAGCAGTTCTTC. Residues: CATRGGGYNEQFF.

This clonotype was counted only a few times. The CDR3 loop reads CASRTGGISKLFF. CDR3 coding DNA: TGTGCCAGCCGGACAGGGGGGATCTCAAAACTGTTTTTT. The rearrangement joins TRBV6-5 to TRBJ1-4; TRBD1 aligns across 10 bases. The CDR3 is made up of 13 amino acids. The germline V gene encodes CDR1 MNHEY and CDR2 SVGAGI. J lost 10 bases, V lost 8 bases, and 7 bases had no gene match.

This clonotype has a handful of counts. The chain has TRBV11-1 and TRBJ2-7, with D hard to call. This CDR3 comprises 15 residues. The ends were cut back, 5 bases at V and 3 bases at J, with 17 bases in the middle. Germline assignment: CDR1 SGHAT and CDR2 FQDESV (reference sequence). CDR3 loop: CASSRTHKVIYEQYV. The CDR3 DNA is TGTGCCAGCAGCCGTACACATAAGGTAATCTACGAGCAGTACGTC.

This clonotype was seen more than once but under ten times. The chain recombines TRBV5-6 with TRBJ2-1; D may be TRBD2 (6 bases). The germline gives CDR1 SGHDT, CDR2 YYEEEE. There are 16 residues in the CDR3. Trimming stripped 1 base from V and 3 bases from J, with 14 bases between. CDR3 nucleotides: TGTGCCAGCAGCTTGACTTGGGCGGGGCGCTACAATGAGCAGTTCTTC. Its protein is CASSLTWAGRYNEQFF.

This clonotype was counted only a few times. The rearrangement joins TRBV12-3 or TRBV12-4 to TRBJ2-7; no firm D call. The V end lost 5 bases, the J end lost 6 bases, and 11 bases lay between the germline ends. This CDR3 is 12 amino acids long. In nucleotides, the CDR3 is TGTGCCAGCAGTACCCCGGGCTCCGAGCAGTACTTC. Its translation: CASSTPGSEQYF.

This sequence joins TRBV19 and TRBJ2-1; TRBD2 is a possible D gene (6 bases). V was cut by 5 bases and J by 4 bases, with 9 bases left in between. The CDR3 sequence is 13 residues long. The germline V gene encodes CDR1 LNHDA and CDR2 SQIVND (reference sequence). In nucleotides, the CDR3 is TGTGCCAGTAGTGGGGGGATTTACAATGAGCAGTTCTTC. Translating gives CASSGGIYNEQFF.

This clonotype turned up a few times. The rearrangement joins TRBV6-1 to TRBJ1-2; D unclear. V lost 6 bases to trimming and J lost 4 bases, with 9 bases between them. CDR3 length: 12 amino acids. Germline V lookup: CDR1 MNHNS, CDR2 SASEGT. The CDR3 loop reads CASSSSFYGYTF. The CDR3 nucleotides are TGTGCCAGCAGCTCGAGCTTCTATGGCTACACCTTC.

This clonotype has just a few counts. The CDR3 spells CASSSPGLTDTQYF. CDR3 in DNA: TGTGCCAGCAGTTCCCCGGGACTAACAGATACGCAGTATTTT. The chain is built from TRBV27 and TRBJ2-3; 7 bases agree with TRBD2. The CDR3 loop spans 14 amino acids. In germline, CDR1 is MNHEY, CDR2 SMNVEV (reference sequence). V gave up 4 bases and J gave up 3 bases; unmatched junction bases: 4.

This clonotype occurred once. V usage is TRBV12-3 or TRBV12-4 and J usage is TRBJ1-1; D uncertain. CDR3 length equals 13 residues. V was clipped by 10 bases and J by 3 bases, with 15 bases between them. The CDR3 is CATRRAIDTEAFF. As DNA, the CDR3 is TGTGCCACCCGCCGGGCAATAGACACTGAAGCTTTCTTT.

The rearrangement uses TRBV7-8 and TRBJ1-5, with 9 positions matching TRBD1. The length of the CDR3 is 17 residues. The germline gives CDR1 SGHVS, CDR2 FQNEAQ. The junction had 7 bases not matched to a gene; V was cut back by 1 base and J by 3 bases. The DNA for the CDR3 is TGTGCCAGCAGCTTAGTAGTCGGGACAGGGATCAATCAGCCCCAGCATTTT. This encodes CASSLVVGTGINQPQHF.